Listed here are 6 T cell receptor beta chains from one sample, sequenced in a study of cytomegalovirus exposure and HLA in healthy donors. The PCR made use of 60 Vbeta and 13 Jbeta primers. Produced via immunoSEQ multiplex PCR; TCRdb's table is partial and in-frame only. This table holds roughly 200,000 clones. Sequenced input: PBMCs. The receptors here all came from a man under 40 in good health and CMV-seronegative.

The J gene is TRBJ2-1, the V gene TRBV10-1; TRBD2 matches at 7 bases. This CDR3 is 16 amino acids long. J was trimmed by 8 bases and V by 0 bases; bases with no gene match: 10. The germline V gene has CDR1 WNHNN and CDR2 SYGVQD (reference sequence). The CDR3 is CASSESGRGRVDEQFF. In DNA, the CDR3 is TGCGCCAGCAGTGAGTCCGGGCGGGGGAGGGTAGATGAGCAGTTCTTC.

The V gene is TRBV18, the J gene TRBJ1-5; D is perhaps TRBD1 (5 bases). V gave up 3 bases and J gave up 2 bases, with 11 bases separating them. The germline CDR1 and CDR2 sequences are KGHSH and LQKENI. The CDR3 is 15 amino acids. CDR3 in amino acids: CASSPRQSGNQPQHF. The CDR3 DNA reads as TGTGCCAGCTCACCGAGACAGTCCGGCAATCAGCCCCAGCATTTT. Full variable domain (remainder filled in from reference TRBV18 and TRBJ1-5): NAGVMQNPRHLVRRRGQEARLRCSPMKGHSHVYWYRQLPEEGLKFMVYLQKENIIDESGMPKERFSAEFPKEGPSILRIQQVVRGDSAAYFCASSPRQSGNQPQHFGDGTRLSIL.

This rearrangement joins TRBV4-3 to TRBJ2-1; the match to TRBD2 covers 14 bases. Germline loops: CDR1 LGHNA, CDR2 YSLEER. J gave up 6 bases and V 5 bases, and 6 bases lay outside the gene matches. The CDR3 sequence is 16 residues long. Here the CDR3 DNA reads TGCGCCAGCAGCATCTTCGGGACTAGCGGGGGCAATGAGCAGTTCTTC. It yields the protein CASSIFGTSGGNEQFF.

V gene TRBV4-1 combines with J gene TRBJ2-7, with 13 bases matching TRBD2. The V gene end was trimmed by 2 bases and the J gene end by 7 bases; junction bases not matched to a gene: 14. The CDR3 sequence is 18 residues long. Germline CDR1 MGHRA, CDR2 YSYEKL. The CDR3 sequence is CASSQPGTSGILVREQYF. Written as DNA, the CDR3 is TGCGCCAGCAGCCAACCCGGGACTAGCGGGATTCTTGTTAGGGAGCAGTACTTC.

The V and J genes are TRBV27 and TRBJ2-5; 9 bases line up with TRBD2. V lost 4 bases, J lost 5 bases, and 8 bases stayed unmatched. The CDR3 length is 15 residues. Looked up from germline, CDR1 is MNHEY and CDR2 is SMNVEV (reference sequence). CDR3 sequence reads: CASSSRRGGVETQYF. DNA of the CDR3: TGTGCCAGCAGTTCGAGGCGGGGGGGCGTGGAGACCCAGTACTTC.

The V and J genes are TRBV9 and TRBJ2-1; tentatively, D is TRBD2 (5 bases). Trimming took off 4 bases at V and 12 bases at J, with 23 bases between the two ends. This CDR3 comprises 15 residues. Germline-derived CDR1 and CDR2 are SGDLS and YYNGEE. Here the CDR3 reads CASSSRGVHSEGQFF. CDR3 DNA: TGTGCCAGCAGCTCCCGGGGAGTTCATTCCGAAGGGCAGTTCTTC.